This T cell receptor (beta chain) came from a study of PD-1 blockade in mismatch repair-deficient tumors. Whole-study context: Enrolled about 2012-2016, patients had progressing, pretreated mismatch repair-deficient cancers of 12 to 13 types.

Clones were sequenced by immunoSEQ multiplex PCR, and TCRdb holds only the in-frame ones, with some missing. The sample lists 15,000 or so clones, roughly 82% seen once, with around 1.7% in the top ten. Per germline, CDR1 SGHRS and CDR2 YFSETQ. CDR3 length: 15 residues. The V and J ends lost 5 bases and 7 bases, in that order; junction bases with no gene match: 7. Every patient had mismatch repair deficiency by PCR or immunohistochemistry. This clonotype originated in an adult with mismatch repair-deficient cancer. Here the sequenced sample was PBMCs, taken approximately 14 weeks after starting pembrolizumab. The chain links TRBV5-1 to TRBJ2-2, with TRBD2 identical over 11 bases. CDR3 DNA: TGCGCCAGCAGACCACTAGCGGGAGTTGACGGGGAGCTGTTTTTT. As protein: CASRPLAGVDGELFF.